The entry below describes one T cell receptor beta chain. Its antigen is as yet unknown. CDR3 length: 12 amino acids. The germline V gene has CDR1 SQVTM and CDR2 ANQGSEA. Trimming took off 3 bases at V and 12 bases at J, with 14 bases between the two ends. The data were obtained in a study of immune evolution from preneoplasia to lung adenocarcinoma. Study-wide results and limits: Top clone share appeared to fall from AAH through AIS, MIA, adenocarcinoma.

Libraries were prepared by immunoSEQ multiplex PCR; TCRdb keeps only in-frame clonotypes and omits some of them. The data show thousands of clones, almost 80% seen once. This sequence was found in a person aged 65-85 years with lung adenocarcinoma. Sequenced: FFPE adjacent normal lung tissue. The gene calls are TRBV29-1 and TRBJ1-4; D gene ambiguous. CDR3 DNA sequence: TGCAGCGTTGATACCGGCGGGAGGGAACTGTTTTTT. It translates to CSVDTGGRELFF.